What follows describes a single T cell receptor beta chain. With autoimmune disease history or systemic immunosuppression, patients were excluded. The data were obtained in a study of OX40 agonist ivuxolimab in advanced cancers. The CDR3 totals 11 residues. Germline CDR1 is MDHEN and CDR2 is SYDVKM. Between the trimmed V and J ends, which lost 6 bases and 6 bases, there was a span of 8 bases. The data were produced by immunoSEQ multiplex PCR, yet TCRdb's version contains in-frame clones alone and is incomplete. The table shows tens of thousands of clones, with around 86% occurring only once. The clonotype was recovered from an adult with an advanced solid tumor such as melanoma, head and neck, liver or kidney cancer. This specimen was CD4+ or CD8+ T cells sorted from blood, taken in a trial of the OX40 agonist ivuxolimab. V usage is TRBV28 and J usage is TRBJ1-1; no reliable D call. The CDR3 DNA is TGTGCCAGCAGCTCAGACTCTGAAGCTTTCTTT. Translation: CASSSDSEAFF.